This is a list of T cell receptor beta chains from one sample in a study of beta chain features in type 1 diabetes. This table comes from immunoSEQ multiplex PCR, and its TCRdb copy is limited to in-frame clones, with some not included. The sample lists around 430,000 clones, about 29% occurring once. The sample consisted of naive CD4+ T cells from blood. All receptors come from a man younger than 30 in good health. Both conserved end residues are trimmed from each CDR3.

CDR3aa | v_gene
AWSAGARGQPQH | TRBV30
ASSEFRTGRGETQY | TRBV25-1
ASRGPCTGFYGYT | TRBV21-1
SARGDAAQY | TRBV20-1
ASSEGQGVGEQF | TRBV5-1
SVEVDRGAHGNEQF | TRBV29-1
AWSLAGPYEQY | TRBV30
ASSQELRSYNEQF | TRBV14
ASSRTNGAEQY | TRBV5-6
ASSARTAYYGYT | TRBV6-1
ASSQEASGSSEQY | TRBV4-3
ASSPERLGGYEQY | TRBV4-2
ASKGTPSYNEQF | TRBV27
ASSLRGPYGYT | TRBV7-2
ASSLAKTSGRALGTDTQY | TRBV7-8
ASSTSETDYNEQF | TRBV28
ASSLRQPQH | TRBV23-1
AWSVGGDTEAF | TRBV30
ASSSQTGNTEAF | TRBV7-6
ASSPLGLAYSYEQY | TRBV28
ASSVGQGDYEQY | TRBV9
ASSFRVDTEAF | TRBV7-2
AWNRLAGGMDTQY | TRBV30
ASSVTGVPLGEQF | TRBV11-2
ASSDNYSNQPQH | TRBV2
ASSPLPSGSYEQY | TRBV7-6
ASLDRGQKTQY | TRBV19
ATRLGVTYEQY | TRBV6-1
SVARSTGEQY | TRBV29-1